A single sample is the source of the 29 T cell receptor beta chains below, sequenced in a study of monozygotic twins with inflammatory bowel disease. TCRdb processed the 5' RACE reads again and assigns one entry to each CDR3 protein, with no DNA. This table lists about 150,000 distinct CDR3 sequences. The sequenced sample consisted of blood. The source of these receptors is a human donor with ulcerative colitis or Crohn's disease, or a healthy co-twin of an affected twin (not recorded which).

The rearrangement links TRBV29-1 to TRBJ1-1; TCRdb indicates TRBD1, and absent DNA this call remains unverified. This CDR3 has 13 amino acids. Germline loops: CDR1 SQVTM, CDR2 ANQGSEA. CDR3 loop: CSVKQGAGTEAFF.

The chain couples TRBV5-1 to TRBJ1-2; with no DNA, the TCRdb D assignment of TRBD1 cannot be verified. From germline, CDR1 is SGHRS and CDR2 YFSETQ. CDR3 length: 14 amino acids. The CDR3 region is CASSRVIQGDGYTF.

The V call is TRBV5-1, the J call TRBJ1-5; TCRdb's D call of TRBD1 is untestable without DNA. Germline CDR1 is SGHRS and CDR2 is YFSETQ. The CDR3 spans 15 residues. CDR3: CASSFTGTGNQPQHF.

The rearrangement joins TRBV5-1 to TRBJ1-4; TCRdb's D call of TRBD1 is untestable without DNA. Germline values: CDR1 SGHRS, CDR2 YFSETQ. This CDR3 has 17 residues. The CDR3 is CASSLGQGIGTNEKLFF.

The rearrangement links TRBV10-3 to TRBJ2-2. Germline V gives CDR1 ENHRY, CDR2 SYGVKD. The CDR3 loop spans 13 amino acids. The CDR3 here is CAIRGSTTGELFF.

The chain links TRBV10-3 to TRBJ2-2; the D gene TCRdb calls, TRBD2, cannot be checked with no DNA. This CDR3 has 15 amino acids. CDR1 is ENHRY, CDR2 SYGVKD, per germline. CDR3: CAISELAGITGELFF.

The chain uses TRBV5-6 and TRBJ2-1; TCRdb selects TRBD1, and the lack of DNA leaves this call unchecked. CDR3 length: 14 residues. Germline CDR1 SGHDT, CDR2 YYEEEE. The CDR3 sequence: CASSFTGFRGEQFF.

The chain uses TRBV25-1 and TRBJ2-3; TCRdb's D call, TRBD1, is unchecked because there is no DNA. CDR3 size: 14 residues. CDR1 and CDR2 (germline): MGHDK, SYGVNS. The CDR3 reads CASRGGLRTDTQYF.

This CDR3 reads CSVVGAPSGNTEAFF. The chain couples TRBV29-1 to TRBJ1-1; TCRdb proposes TRBD1, but this gene call is untestable without DNA. From germline, CDR1 is SQVTM and CDR2 ANQGSEA. The CDR3 length is 15 residues.

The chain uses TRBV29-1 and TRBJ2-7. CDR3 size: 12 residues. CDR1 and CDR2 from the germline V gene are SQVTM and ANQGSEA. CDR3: CSVGQVTYEQYF.

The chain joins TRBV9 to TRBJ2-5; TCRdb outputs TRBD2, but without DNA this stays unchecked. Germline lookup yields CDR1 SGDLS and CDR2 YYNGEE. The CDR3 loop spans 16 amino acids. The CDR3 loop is CASSVRTSGSWETQYF.

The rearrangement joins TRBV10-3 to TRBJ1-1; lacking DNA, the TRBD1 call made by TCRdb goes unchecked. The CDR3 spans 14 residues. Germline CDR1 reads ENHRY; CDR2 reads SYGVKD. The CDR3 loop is CAINQRGGEAEAFF.

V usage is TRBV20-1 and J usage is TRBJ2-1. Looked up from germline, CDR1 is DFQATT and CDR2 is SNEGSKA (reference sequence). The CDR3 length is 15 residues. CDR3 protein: CSANIPTGNYNEQFF.

The CDR3 is CSVVGRAIRETQYF. The chain links TRBV29-1 to TRBJ2-5; the D gene TCRdb calls, TRBD2, cannot be checked with no DNA. CDR1 is SQVTM, CDR2 ANQGSEA, per germline. The CDR3 loop spans 14 amino acids.

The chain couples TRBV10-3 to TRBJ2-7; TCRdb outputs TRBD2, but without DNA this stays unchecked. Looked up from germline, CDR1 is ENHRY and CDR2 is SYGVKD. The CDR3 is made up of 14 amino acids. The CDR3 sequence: CAIKGTSVGYEQYF.

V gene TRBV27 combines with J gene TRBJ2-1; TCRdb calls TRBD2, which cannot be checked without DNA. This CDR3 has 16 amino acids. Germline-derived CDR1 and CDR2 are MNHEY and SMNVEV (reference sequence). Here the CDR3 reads CASGLGREGPYNEQFF.

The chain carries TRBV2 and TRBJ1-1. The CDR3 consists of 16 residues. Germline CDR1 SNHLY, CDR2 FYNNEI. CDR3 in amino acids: CASSIKGLSMNTEAFF.

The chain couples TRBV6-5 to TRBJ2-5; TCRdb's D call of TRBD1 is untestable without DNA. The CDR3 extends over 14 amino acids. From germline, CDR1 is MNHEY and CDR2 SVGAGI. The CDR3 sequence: CASSYLGQGKAQYF.

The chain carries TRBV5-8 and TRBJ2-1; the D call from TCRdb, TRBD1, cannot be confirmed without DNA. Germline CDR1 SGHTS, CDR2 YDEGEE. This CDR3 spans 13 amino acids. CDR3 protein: CASSLQGARGQFF.

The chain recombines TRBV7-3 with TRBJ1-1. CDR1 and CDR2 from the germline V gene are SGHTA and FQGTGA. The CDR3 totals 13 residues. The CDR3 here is CASSRLQDTEAFF.

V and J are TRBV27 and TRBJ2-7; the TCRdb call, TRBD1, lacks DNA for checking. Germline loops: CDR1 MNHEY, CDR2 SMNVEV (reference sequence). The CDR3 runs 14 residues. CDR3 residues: CASRMGSRVREQYF.

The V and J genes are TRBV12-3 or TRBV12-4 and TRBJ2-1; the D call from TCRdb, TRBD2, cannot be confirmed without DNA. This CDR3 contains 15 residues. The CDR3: CASSTGTLPYNEQFF.

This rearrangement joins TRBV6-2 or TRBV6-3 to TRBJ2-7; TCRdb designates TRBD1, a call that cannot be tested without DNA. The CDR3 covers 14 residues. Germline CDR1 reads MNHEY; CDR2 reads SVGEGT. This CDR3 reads CASMKGTRSYEQYF.

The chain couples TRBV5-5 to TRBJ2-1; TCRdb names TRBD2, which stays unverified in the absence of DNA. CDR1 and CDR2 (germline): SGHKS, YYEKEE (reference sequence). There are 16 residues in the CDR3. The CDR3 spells CASSLRLAGGQDEQFF. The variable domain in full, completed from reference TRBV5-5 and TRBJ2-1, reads DAGVTQSPTHLIKTRGQQVTLRCSPISGHKSVSWYQQVLGQGPQFIFQYYEKEERGRGNFPDRFSARQFPNYSSELNVNALLLGDSALYLCASSLRLAGGQDEQFFGPGTRLTVL.

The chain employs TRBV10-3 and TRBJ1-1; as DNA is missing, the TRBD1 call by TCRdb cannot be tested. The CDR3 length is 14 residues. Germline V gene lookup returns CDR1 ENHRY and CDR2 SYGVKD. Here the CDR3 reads CAISDLGGDTEAFF.

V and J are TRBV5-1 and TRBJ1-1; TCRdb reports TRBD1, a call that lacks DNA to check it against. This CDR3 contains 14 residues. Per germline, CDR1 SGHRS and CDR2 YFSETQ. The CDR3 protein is CASSLGGERTEAFF.

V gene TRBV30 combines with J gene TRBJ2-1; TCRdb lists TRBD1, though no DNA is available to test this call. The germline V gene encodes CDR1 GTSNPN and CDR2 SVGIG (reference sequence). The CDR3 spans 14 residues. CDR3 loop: CAWSQGTYLNEQFF.

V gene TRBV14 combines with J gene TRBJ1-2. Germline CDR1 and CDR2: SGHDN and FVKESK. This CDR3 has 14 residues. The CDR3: CASSQGWEKYGYTF.

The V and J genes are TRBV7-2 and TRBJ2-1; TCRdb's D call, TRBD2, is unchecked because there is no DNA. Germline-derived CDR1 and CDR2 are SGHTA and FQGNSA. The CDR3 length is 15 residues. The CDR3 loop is CASSSTGTSFDEQFF.